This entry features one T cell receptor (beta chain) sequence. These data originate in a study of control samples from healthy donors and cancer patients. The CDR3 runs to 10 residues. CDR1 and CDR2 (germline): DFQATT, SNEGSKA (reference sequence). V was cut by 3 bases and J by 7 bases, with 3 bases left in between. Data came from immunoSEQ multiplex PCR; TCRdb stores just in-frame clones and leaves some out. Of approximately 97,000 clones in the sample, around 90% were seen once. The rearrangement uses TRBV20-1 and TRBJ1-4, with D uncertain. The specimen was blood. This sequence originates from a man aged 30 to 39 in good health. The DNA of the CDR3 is TGCAGTGCTAGTTCTGAAAAACTGTTTTTT. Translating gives CSASSEKLFF.